This TCR beta chain was identified in a study of blood T cell repertoires in COVID-19. Across the whole study: T cells, B-cell-depleted T cells, or PBMCs supplied cDNA or gDNA.

In the source study's methods: Amplification of reference gene primers was used by the study to estimate nucleated cell counts. Libraries were prepared by immunoSEQ multiplex PCR; TCRdb keeps only in-frame clonotypes and omits some of them. That table furnishes V, J and clone size, whereas the DNA furnished D and trimming. The table lists fewer than 50,000 clones, nearly 80% of them singletons. The CDR3 has 15 amino acids. CDR1 and CDR2 from the germline V gene are LGHDT and YNNKEL (reference sequence). Trimming removed 5 bases from V and 1 base from J; junction bases left unmatched: 7. This clone has only one observation.

Sequencing used peripheral blood. The TCR was taken from a man in his sixties or seventies with acute or convalescent COVID-19. This chain connects TRBV3-1 (or the pseudogene TRBV3-2) to TRBJ2-7; 8 positions agree with TRBD1. The CDR3 region is CASSYRTGFSYEQYF. The CDR3 nucleotides are TGTGCCAGCAGCTACCGGACAGGGTTTTCCTACGAGCAGTACTTC.